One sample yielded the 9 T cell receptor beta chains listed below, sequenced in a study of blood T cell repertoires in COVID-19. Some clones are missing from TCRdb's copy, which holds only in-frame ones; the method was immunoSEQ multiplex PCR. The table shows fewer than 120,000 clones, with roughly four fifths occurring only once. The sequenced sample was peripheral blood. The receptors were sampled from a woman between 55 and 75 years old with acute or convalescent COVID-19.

In DNA, the CDR3 is TGTGCCAGCACCCCGACCACAGGGGAGGTGGGGGGCTACACCTTC. Amino acid sequence: CASTPTTGEVGGYTF. The chain combines TRBV6-5 with TRBJ1-2; the match to TRBD1 covers 7 bases. J was trimmed by 8 bases and V by 7 bases; bases with no gene match: 16. CDR1 and CDR2 from the germline V gene are MNHEY and SVGAGI. CDR3 length equals 15 residues.

The CDR3 DNA follows: TGTGCCAGCAGCCCATTCCCCCAAGAGACCCAGTACTTC. This codes for CASSPFPQETQYF. The chain has TRBV7-2 and TRBJ2-5, with D unresolved. The V end lost 5 bases, the J end lost 1 base, and 8 bases lay between the germline ends. Germline V lookup: CDR1 SGHTA, CDR2 FQGNSA. There are 13 residues in the CDR3.

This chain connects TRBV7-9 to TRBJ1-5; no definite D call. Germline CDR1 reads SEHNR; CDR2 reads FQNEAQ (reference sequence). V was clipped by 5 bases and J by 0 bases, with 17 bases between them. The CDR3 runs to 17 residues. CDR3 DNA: TGTGCCAGCAGCCGATGGATCAGCGCCGATAGCAATCAGCCCCAGCATTTT. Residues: CASSRWISADSNQPQHF.

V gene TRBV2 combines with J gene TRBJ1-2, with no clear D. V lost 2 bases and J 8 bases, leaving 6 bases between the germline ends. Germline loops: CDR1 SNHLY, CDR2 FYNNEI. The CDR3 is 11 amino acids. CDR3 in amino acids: CASSERVGYTF. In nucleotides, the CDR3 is TGTGCCAGCAGTGAAAGAGTGGGCTACACCTTC. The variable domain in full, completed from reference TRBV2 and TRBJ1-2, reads EPEVTQTPSHQVTQMGQEVILRCVPISNHLYFYWYRQILGQKVEFLVSFYNNEISEKSEIFDDQFSVERPDGSNFTLKIRSTKLEDSAMYFCASSERVGYTFGSGTRLTVV.

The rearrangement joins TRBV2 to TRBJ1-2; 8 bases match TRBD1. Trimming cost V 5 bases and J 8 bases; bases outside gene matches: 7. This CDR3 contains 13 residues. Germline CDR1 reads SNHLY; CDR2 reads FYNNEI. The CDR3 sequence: CASSLDRGEGYTF. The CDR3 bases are TGTGCCAGCAGTCTCGACAGGGGCGAGGGCTACACCTTC.

The CDR3 spells CAGSLSRDEKLFF. The CDR3 nucleotides are TGTGCCGGCTCTCTCTCTCGGGATGAAAAACTGTTTTTT. The rearrangement uses TRBV28 and TRBJ1-4; unclear D gene. The CDR3 totals 13 residues. V dropped 11 bases and J dropped 6 bases, with 16 bases sitting between them. Germline lookup yields CDR1 MDHEN and CDR2 SYDVKM.

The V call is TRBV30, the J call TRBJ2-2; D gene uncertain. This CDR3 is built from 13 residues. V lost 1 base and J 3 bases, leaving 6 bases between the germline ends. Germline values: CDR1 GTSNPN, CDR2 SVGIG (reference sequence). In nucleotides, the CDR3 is TGTGCCTGGAGTGGACTGTACACCGGGGAGCTGTTTTTT. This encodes CAWSGLYTGELFF.

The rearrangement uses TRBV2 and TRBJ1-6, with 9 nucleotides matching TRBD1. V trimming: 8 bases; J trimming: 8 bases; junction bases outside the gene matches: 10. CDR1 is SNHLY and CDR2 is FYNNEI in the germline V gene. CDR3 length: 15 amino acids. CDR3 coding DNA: TGTGCCAGCCTGAAACAGGGGGCAGGGGATTCACCCCTCCACTTT. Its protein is CASLKQGAGDSPLHF.

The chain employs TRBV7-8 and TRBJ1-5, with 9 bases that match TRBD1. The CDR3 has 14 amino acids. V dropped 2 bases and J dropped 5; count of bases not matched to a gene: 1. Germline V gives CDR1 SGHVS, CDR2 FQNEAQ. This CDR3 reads CASSLTGGYQPQHF. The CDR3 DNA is TGTGCCAGCAGCTTAACAGGGGGCTATCAGCCCCAGCATTTT.